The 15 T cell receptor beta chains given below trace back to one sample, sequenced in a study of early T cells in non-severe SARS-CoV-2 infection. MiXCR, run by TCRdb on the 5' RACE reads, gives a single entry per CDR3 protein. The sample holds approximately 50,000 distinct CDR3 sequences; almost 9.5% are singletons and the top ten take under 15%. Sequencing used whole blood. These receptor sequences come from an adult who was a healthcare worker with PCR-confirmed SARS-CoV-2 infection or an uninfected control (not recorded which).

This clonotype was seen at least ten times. CDR3 loop: CASRDLWTGQPPNYGYTF. CDR3 nucleotide sequence: TGTGCCAGCAGAGACCTCTGGACAGGGCAGCCTCCTAACTATGGCTACACCTTC. The genes are TRBV6-1 and TRBJ1-2; 8 bases are shared with TRBD1. CDR1 is MNHNS and CDR2 is SASEGT in the germline V gene. With V trimmed by 6 bases and J by 0 bases, 15 bases remained unmatched. The CDR3 extends over 18 amino acids.

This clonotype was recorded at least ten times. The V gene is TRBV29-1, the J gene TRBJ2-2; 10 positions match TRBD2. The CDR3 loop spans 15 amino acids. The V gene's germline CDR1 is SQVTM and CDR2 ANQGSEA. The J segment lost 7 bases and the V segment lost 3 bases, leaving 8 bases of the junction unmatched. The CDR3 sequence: CSVDGLAGEYGELFF. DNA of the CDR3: TGCAGCGTTGACGGGCTAGCGGGAGAATACGGGGAGCTGTTTTTT.

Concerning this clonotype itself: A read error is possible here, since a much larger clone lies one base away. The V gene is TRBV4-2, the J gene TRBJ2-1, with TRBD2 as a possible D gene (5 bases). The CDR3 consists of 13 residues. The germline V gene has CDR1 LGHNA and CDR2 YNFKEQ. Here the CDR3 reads CASSQDPGNEQSF. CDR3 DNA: TGTGCCAGCAGCCAAGATCCGGGGAATGAGCAGTCCTTC.

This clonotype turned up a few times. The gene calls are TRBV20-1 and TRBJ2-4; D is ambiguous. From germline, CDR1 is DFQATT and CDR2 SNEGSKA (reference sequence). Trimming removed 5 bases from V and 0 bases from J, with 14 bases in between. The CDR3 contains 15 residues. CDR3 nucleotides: TGCAGTGCTCGTTTGCAGGCCGAAGCCAAAAACATTCAGTACTTC. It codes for CSARLQAEAKNIQYF.

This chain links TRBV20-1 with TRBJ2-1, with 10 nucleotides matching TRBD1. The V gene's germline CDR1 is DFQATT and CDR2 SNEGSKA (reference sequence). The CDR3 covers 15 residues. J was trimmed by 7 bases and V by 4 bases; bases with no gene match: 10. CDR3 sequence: CSAISDRGRTNEQFF. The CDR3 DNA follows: TGCAGTGCTATCTCCGACAGGGGGCGTACGAATGAGCAGTTCTTC.

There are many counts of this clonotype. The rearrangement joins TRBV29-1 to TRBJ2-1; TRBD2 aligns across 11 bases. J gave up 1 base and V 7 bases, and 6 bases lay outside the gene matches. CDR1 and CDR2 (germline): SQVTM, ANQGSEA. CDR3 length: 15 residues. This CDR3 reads CSGIRLAGSYNEQFF. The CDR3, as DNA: TGCAGCGGCATTAGACTAGCGGGGTCCTACAATGAGCAGTTCTTC.

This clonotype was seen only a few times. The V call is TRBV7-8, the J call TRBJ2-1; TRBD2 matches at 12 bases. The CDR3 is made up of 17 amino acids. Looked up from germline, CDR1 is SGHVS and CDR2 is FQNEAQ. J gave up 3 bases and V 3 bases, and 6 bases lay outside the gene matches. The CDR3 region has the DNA TGTGCCAGCAGCTTTTCTCGGACTAGCGGGAACTACAATGAGCAGTTCTTC. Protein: CASSFSRTSGNYNEQFF. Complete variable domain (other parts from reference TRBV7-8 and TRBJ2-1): GAGVSQSPRYKVAKRGQDVALRCDPISGHVSLFWYQQALGQGPEFLTYFQNEAQLDKSGLPSDRFFAERPEGSVSTLKIQRTQQEDSAVYLCASSFSRTSGNYNEQFFGPGTRLTVL.

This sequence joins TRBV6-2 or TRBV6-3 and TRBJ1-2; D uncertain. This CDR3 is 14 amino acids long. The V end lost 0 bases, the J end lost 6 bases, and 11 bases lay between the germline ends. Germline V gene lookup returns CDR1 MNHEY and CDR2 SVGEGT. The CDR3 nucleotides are TGTGCCAGCAGTTACTCGTTGGTGGAAGATGGCTACACCTTC. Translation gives CASSYSLVEDGYTF.

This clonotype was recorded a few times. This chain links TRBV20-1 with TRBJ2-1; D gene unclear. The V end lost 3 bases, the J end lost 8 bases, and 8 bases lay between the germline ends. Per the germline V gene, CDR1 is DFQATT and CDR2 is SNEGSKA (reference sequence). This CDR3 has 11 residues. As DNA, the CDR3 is TGCAGTGCTAGCCAAGGCGATGAGCAGTTCTTC. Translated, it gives CSASQGDEQFF.

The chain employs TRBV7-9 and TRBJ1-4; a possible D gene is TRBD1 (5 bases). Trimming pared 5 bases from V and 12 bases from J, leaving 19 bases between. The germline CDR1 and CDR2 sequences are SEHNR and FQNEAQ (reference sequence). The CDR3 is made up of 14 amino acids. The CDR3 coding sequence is TGTGCCAGCAGCCGTGACAGACGGGCTGCGGAACTGTTTTTT. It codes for CASSRDRRAAELFF.

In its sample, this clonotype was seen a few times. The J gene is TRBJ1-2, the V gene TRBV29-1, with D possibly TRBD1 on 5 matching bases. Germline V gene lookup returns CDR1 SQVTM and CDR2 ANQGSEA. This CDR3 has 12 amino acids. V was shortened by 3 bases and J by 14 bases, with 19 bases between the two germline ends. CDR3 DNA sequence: TGCAGCGTTGACCTGGTTCGTAGGGGAGCTACCTTC. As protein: CSVDLVRRGATF. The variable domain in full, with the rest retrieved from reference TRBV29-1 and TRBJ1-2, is SAVISQKPSRDICQRGTSLTIQCQVDSQVTMMFWYRQQPGQSLTLIATANQGSEATYESGFVIDKFPISRPNLTFSTLTVSNMSPEDSSIYLCSVDLVRRGATFGSGTRLTVV.

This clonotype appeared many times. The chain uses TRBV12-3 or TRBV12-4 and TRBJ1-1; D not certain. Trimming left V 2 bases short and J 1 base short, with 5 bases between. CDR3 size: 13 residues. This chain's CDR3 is CASSLLSNTEAFF. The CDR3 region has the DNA TGTGCCAGCAGTTTATTGTCGAACACTGAAGCTTTCTTT.

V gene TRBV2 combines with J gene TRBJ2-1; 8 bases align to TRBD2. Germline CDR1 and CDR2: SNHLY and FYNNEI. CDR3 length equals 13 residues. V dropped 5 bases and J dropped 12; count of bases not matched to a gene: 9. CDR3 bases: TGTGCCAGCAGTACCGGGACTAGGGAGCTGCAGTTCTTC. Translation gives CASSTGTRELQFF. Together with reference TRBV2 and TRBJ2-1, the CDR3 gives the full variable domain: EPEVTQTPSHQVTQMGQEVILRCVPISNHLYFYWYRQILGQKVEFLVSFYNNEISEKSEIFDDQFSVERPDGSNFTLKIRSTKLEDSAMYFCASSTGTRELQFFGPGTRLTVL.

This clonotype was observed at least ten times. This CDR3 reads CASSLSLKGLAGNNEQFF. DNA for the CDR3: TGTGCCAGCAGCTTAAGTTTAAAGGGGCTAGCGGGAAACAATGAGCAGTTCTTC. The V and J genes are TRBV7-2 and TRBJ2-1, with 9 bases matching TRBD2. The CDR3 runs to 18 residues. CDR1 and CDR2 from the germline V gene are SGHTA and FQGNSA. Losses at the gene ends were 2 bases for V and 5 bases for J; bases not matched to a gene: 13.

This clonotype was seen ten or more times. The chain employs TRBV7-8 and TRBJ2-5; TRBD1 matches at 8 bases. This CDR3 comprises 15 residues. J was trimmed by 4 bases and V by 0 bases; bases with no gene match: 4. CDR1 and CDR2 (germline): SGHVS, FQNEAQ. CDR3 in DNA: TGTGCCAGCAGCTTAGCTGTGACAGGGGTAGAGACCCAGTACTTC. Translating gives CASSLAVTGVETQYF.